The entry below gives a single TCR beta chain sequence along with its context. Germline V gives CDR1 LGHDT, CDR2 YNNKEL (reference sequence). The CDR3 has 14 amino acids. V shed 4 bases, J shed 9 bases, and the junction held 5 bases outside the gene matches. Original data processing: Estimates of nucleated cell counts were drawn from the amplification of reference gene primers. The protocol was immunoSEQ multiplex PCR, while the TCRdb copy is restricted to in-frame clones and leaves out a portion. V, J and clone size are taken as reported in that table, and D and trimming were inferred from the DNA itself. This sample has about 170,000 clones, with 85% to 90% found just once. The data are from a study of blood T cell repertoires in COVID-19. Whole-study context: Some COVID-19 samples were acute and others convalescent; all came from the United States, Italy and Spain. T cells, B-cell-depleted T cells, or PBMCs supplied cDNA or gDNA.

The V gene is TRBV3-1 (or the pseudogene TRBV3-2), the J gene TRBJ2-3; the match to TRBD1 covers 12 bases. The receptor was derived from a man aged 50-59 years who had recovered from COVID-19. The specimen sequenced was peripheral blood. This CDR3 is CASSRRDRGLTQYF. As DNA, the CDR3 is TGTGCCAGCAGCCGACGGGACAGGGGGCTAACGCAGTATTTT.